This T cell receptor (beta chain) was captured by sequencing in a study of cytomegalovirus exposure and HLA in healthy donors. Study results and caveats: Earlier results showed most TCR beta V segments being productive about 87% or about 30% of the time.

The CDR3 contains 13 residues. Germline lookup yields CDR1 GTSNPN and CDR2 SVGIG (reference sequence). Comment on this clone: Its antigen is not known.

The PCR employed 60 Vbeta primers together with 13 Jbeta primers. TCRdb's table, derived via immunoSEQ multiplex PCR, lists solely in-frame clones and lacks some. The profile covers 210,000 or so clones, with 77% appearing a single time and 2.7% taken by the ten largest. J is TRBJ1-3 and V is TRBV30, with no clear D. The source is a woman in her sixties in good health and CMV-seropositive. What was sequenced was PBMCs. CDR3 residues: CASAQDTGNTIYF. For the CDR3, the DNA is TGTGCTTCAGCCCAGGATACTGGAAACACCATATATTTT.